These T cell receptor beta chains were read from a single sample in a study of cytomegalovirus exposure and HLA in healthy donors. Method: immunoSEQ multiplex PCR; TCRdb's copy keeps in-frame clones and lacks some. The sample is made up of approximately 52,000 clones, and the top ten hold about 12% of it. Sequenced material: PBMCs. The origin of the receptors is a woman aged 60 to 75 in good health and CMV-seropositive. Each CDR3 is given with its conserved first and last residue. Each record gives: CDR3 DNA, CDR3 protein, J gene, D gene, V gene. A D gene is named only where the DNA matches it firmly.

TGTGCCAGCAGTGGGGGCAGGGGGCTGAGGCAGCCCCAGCATTTT	CASSGGRGLRQPQHF	TRBJ1-5	TRBD1	TRBV2
TGTGCCAGCAGCCCAAAGACAGATGGCGGGGAGCTGTTTTTT	CASSPKTDGGELFF	TRBJ2-2	NA	TRBV5-4
TGTGCCAGCAGTTTATCCGGGACAGGGAATTCACCCCTCCACTTT	CASSLSGTGNSPLHF	TRBJ1-6	TRBD1	TRBV5-4
TGTGCCAGCAGTGGCACGCGGGACAGTGAAGCTTTCTTT	CASSGTRDSEAFF	TRBJ1-1	TRBD1	TRBV6-1
TGTGCCAGCAGCTTTAGATCTAGCGGGGGTTCAGATACGCAGTATTTT	CASSFRSSGGSDTQYF	TRBJ2-3	TRBD2	TRBV7-2
TGTGCCAGCAGCTCCCGGGACAGACAAGAGACCCAGTACTTC	CASSSRDRQETQYF	TRBJ2-5	TRBD1	TRBV5-4
TGTGCCAGCAGCCAAGGACAGGCAGAGGGGGAGACCCAGTACTTC	CASSQGQAEGETQYF	TRBJ2-5	NA	TRBV14
TGTGCCAGCGCCCCCCAGGGGTGGTACACTGAAGCTTTCTTT	CASAPQGWYTEAFF	TRBJ1-1	NA	TRBV28
TGTGCCAGTAAGAGGACAGCGTCGTCCGGCTACACCTTC	CASKRTASSGYTF	TRBJ1-2	NA	TRBV6-6
TGTGCCAGCAGCTTAGGCCCGACTAGCGGGAAAGAGACCCAGTACTTC	CASSLGPTSGKETQYF	TRBJ2-5	TRBD2	TRBV11-3
TGTGCCAGCAGGGGATGGGACAGGGGGCCCTATGGCTACACCTTC	CASRGWDRGPYGYTF	TRBJ1-2	TRBD1	TRBV6-5
TGTGCCAGCAGCCAAGATCGGGGCCAGGGGAACTATGGCTACACCTTC	CASSQDRGQGNYGYTF	TRBJ1-2	NA	TRBV4-2
TGTGCCAGTAGCCCCATACAGGGATACAACGCTGAAGCTTTCTTT	CASSPIQGYNAEAFF	TRBJ1-1	NA	TRBV19
TGTGCCAGCAGCCCTGACAGGGCCTACAATGAGCAGTTCTTC	CASSPDRAYNEQFF	TRBJ2-1	TRBD1	TRBV7-2
TGTGCCAGCAGTCGGGACAGGGTAATGAACACTGAAGCTTTCTTT	CASSRDRVMNTEAFF	TRBJ1-1	TRBD1	TRBV28
TGTGCCAGCAGTGATAGACGACTAGCGGGGGGCATCACAGATACGCAGTATTTT	CASSDRRLAGGITDTQYF	TRBJ2-3	TRBD2	TRBV6-1
TGCGCCAGCAGCTTACAGGGTACTGGAAACACCATATATTTT	CASSLQGTGNTIYF	TRBJ1-3	NA	TRBV5-1
TGCAGCGTTGAACCCCAACACCTCTATGGCTACACCTTC	CSVEPQHLYGYTF	TRBJ1-2	NA	TRBV29-1
TGCAGCGTCATTAAGGGGGCGCATGGCTACACCTTC	CSVIKGAHGYTF	TRBJ1-2	TRBD1	TRBV29-1
TGTGCCAGCAGCTTAGCTCGGGATACGCAGTATTTT	CASSLARDTQYF	TRBJ2-3	NA	TRBV11-2